This T cell receptor (beta chain) is from a study of human T cells and chemical hapten exposure. Across the study: Reading of the patch tests, which applied 0.01% DPC to the upper back, occurred at 6 days. Affected patients, primarily female, had alopecia areata, totalis or universalis.

Study-wide findings and caveats: The immune response of these alopecia patients might not match healthy individuals'. There was no change with DPC sensitization in TCRs above 1 in 1000 frequency.

As for this clonotype: Its target is unknown.

Documented time point: pre-sensitization, week 0. The treatment was: therapeutic diphenylcyclopropenone sensitization with weekly scalp DPC. TCRdb ran MiXCR on the RACE reads and lists one entry per CDR3 protein. Here the sample spans around 300,000 distinct CDR3 sequences, 7.5% to 9% being singletons. Germline assignment: CDR1 SEHNR and CDR2 FQNEAQ (reference sequence). V trimming: 2 bases; J trimming: 0 bases; junction bases outside the gene matches: 9. This CDR3 is 18 amino acids long. The genes are TRBV7-9 and TRBJ2-3; 9 positions match TRBD2. This TCR derives from a man younger than 30 with alopecia areata. Some clones in this sample may be carry-over from other donors' samples. The sequencing used whole blood, collected in connection with sensitization to the hapten diphenylcyclopropenone (DPC). CDR3 DNA: TGTGCCAGCAGCTTAAATCCAGCGGGGGGTCCTAGCACAGATACGCAGTATTTT. Translation gives CASSLNPAGGPSTDTQYF.